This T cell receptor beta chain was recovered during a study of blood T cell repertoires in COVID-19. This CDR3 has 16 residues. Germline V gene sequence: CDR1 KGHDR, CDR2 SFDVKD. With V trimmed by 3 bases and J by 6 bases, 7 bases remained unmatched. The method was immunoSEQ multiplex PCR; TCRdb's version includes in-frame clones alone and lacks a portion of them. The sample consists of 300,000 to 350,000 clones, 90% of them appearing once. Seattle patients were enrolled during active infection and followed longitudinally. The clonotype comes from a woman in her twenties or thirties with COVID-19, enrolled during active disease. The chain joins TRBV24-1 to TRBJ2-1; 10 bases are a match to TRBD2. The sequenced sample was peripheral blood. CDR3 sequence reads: CATSDAGTSDVNEQFF. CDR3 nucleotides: TGTGCCACCAGTGATGCCGGGACTAGCGACGTCAATGAGCAGTTCTTC.